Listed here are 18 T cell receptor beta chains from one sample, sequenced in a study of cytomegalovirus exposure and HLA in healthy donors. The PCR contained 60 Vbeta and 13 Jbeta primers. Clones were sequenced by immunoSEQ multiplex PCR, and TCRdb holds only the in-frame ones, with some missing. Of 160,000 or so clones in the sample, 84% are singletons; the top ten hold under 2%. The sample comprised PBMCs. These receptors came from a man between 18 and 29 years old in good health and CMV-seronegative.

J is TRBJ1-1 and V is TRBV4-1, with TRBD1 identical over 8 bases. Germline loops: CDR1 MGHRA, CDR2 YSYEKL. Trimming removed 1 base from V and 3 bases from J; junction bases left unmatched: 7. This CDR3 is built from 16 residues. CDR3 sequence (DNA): TGCGCCAGCAGCCAAGGGGGGGGACAGGTGGACACTGAAGCTTTCTTT. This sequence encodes CASSQGGGQVDTEAFF.

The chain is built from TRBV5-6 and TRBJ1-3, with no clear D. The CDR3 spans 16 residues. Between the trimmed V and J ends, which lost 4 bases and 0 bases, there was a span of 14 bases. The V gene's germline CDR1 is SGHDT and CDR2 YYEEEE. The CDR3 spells CASSLPPGSSGNTIYF. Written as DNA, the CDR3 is TGTGCCAGCAGCCTCCCCCCAGGTTCCTCTGGAAACACCATATATTTT.

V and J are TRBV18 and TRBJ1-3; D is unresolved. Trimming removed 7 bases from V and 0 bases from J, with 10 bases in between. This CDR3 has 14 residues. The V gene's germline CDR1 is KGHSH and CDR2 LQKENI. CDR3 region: CASFTSGSGNTIYF. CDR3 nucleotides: TGTGCCAGCTTCACGTCCGGCTCTGGAAACACCATATATTTT.

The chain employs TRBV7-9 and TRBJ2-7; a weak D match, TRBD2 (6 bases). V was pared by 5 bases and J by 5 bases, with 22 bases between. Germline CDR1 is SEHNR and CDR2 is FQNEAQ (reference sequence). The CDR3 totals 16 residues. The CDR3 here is CASSRGRSDAIHEQYF. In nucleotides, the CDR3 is TGTGCCAGCAGCCGTGGGAGGTCCGATGCCATCCACGAGCAGTACTTC.

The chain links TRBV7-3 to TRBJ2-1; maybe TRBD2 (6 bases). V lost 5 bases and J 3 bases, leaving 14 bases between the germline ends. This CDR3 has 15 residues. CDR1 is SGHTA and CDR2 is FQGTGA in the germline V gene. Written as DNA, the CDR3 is TGTGCCAGCAGCATTCGGGGACTGTACTACAATGAGCAGTTCTTC. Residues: CASSIRGLYYNEQFF. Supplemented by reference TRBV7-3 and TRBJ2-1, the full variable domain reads GAGVSQTPSNKVTEKGKYVELRCDPISGHTALYWYRQSLGQGPEFLIYFQGTGAADDSGLPNDRFFAVRPEGSVSTLKIQRTERGDSAVYLCASSIRGLYYNEQFFGPGTRLTVL.

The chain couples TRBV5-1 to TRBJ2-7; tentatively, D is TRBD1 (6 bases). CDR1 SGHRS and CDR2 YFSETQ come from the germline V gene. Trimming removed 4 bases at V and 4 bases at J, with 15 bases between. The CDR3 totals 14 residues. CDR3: CASSGARGEYEQYF. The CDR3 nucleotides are TGCGCCAGCAGCGGCGCCAGGGGCGAATACGAGCAGTACTTC. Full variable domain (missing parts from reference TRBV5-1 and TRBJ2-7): KAGVTQTPRYLIKTRGQQVTLSCSPISGHRSVSWYQQTPGQGLQFLFEYFSETQRNKGNFPGRFSGRQFSNSRSEMNVSTLELGDSALYLCASSGARGEYEQYFGPGTRLTVT.

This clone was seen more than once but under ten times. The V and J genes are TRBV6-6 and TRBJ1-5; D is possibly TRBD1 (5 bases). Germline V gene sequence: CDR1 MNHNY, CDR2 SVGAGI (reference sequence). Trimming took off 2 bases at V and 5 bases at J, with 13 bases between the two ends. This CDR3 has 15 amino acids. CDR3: CASSYLGRGDQPQHF. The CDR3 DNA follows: TGTGCCAGCAGTTACCTGGGACGGGGGGATCAGCCCCAGCATTTT.

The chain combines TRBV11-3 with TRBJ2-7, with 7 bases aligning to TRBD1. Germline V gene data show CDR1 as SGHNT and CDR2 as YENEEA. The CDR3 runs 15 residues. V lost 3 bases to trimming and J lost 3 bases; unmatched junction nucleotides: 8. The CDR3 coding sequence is TGTGCCAGCAGCTTCTCCCGGGACAGTAACTACGAGCAGTACTTC. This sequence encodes CASSFSRDSNYEQYF.

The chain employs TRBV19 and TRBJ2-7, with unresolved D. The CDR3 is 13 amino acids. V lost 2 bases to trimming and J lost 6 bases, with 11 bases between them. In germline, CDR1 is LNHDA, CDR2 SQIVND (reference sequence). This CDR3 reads CASSISVPSEQYF. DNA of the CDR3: TGTGCCAGTAGTATATCTGTTCCCTCCGAGCAGTACTTC.

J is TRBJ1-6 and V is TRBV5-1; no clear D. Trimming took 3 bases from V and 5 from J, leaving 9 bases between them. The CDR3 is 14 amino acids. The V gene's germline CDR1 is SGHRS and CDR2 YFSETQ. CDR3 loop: CASSSGVDNSPLHF. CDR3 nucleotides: TGCGCCAGCAGCTCCGGTGTGGATAATTCACCCCTCCACTTT.

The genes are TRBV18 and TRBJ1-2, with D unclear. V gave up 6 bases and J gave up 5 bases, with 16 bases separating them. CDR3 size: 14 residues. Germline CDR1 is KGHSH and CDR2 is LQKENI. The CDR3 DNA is TGTGCCAGCTCCCTCCTTGAGCTCTCGTATGGCTACACCTTC. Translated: CASSLLELSYGYTF.

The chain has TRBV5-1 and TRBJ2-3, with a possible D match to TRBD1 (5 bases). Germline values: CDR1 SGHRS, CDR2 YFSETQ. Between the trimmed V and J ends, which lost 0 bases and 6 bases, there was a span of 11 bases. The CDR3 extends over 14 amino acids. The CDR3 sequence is CASSLGGSVDTQYF. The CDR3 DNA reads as TGCGCCAGCAGCTTGGGGGGCAGTGTTGATACGCAGTATTTT.

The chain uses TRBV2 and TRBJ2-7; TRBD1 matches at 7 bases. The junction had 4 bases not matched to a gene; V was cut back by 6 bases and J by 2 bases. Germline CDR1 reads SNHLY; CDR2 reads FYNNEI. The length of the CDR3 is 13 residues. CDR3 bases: TGTGCCAGCAGCGGGACAGCCCCCTACGAGCAGTACTTC. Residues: CASSGTAPYEQYF.

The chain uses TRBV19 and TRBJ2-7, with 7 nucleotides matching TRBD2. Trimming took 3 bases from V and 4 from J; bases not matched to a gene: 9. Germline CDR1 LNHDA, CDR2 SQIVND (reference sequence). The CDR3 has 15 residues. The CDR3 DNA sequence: TGTGCCAGTAGTATTGGGGCTAGCGGAAGATACGAGCAGTACTTC. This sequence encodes CASSIGASGRYEQYF.

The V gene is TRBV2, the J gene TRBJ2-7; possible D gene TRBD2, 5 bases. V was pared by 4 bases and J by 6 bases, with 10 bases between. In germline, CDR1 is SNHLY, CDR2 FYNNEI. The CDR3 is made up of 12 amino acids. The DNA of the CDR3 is TGTGCCAGCAGTGTCGGAGGATCCGAGCAGTACTTC. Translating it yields CASSVGGSEQYF. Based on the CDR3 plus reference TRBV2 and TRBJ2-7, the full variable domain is EPEVTQTPSHQVTQMGQEVILRCVPISNHLYFYWYRQILGQKVEFLVSFYNNEISEKSEIFDDQFSVERPDGSNFTLKIRSTKLEDSAMYFCASSVGGSEQYFGPGTRLTVT.

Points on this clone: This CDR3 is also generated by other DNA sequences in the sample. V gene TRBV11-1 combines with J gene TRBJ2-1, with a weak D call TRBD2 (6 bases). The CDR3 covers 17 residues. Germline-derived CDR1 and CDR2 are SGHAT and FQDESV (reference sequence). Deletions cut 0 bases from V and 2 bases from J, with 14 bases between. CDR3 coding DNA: TGTGCCAGCAGCTTAGCGGGAGGTGCAGAGACCTACAATGAGCAGTTCTTC. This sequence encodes CASSLAGGAETYNEQFF.

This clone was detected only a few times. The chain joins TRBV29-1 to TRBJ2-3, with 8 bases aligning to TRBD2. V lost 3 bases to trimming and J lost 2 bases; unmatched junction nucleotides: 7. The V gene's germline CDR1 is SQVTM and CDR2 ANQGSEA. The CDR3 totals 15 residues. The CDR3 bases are TGCAGCGTTGATGGAAGCGGGGGCAACACAGATACGCAGTATTTT. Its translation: CSVDGSGGNTDTQYF.

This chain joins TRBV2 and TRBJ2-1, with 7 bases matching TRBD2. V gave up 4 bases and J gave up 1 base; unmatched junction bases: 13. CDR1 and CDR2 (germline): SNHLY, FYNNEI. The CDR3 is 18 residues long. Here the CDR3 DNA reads TGTGCCAGCAGTGTAGACTTCTCTAGCGGTGATTCCTACAATGAGCAGTTCTTC. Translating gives CASSVDFSSGDSYNEQFF.